The 9 T cell receptor beta chains reported below all come from one sample, sequenced in a study of control samples from healthy donors and cancer patients. Method: immunoSEQ multiplex PCR; TCRdb's copy keeps in-frame clones and lacks some. The sample lists over 100,000 clones, about 91% occurring once. The sequencing sample was made of blood. These receptors were taken from a man aged 35-49 years in good health.

This chain connects TRBV24-1 to TRBJ2-3, with TRBD2 identical over 7 bases. This CDR3 has 13 residues. V was pared by 9 bases and J by 1 base, with 3 bases of the junction left unmatched. Per the germline V gene, CDR1 is KGHDR and CDR2 is SFDVKD. The CDR3 loop reads CATSRGGTDTQYF. The CDR3 DNA sequence: TGTGCCACCTCACGGGGGGGCACAGATACGCAGTATTTT.

The chain carries TRBV28 and TRBJ1-2; weak D call: TRBD1 (5 bases). Trimming pared 4 bases from V and 4 bases from J, leaving 7 bases between. CDR3 length equals 12 residues. CDR1 is MDHEN and CDR2 is SYDVKM in the germline V gene. In nucleotides, the CDR3 is TGTGCCAGCAGTTCACAGGTCTATGGCTACACCTTC. Translating it yields CASSSQVYGYTF.

The chain recombines TRBV6-5 with TRBJ2-1; D unresolved. Between the trimmed V and J ends, which lost 5 bases and 5 bases, there was a span of 10 bases. The CDR3 is made up of 13 amino acids. CDR1 and CDR2 (germline): MNHEY, SVGAGI. Here the CDR3 reads CASSSPRDNEQFF. DNA of the CDR3: TGTGCCAGCAGTAGTCCTAGGGACAATGAGCAGTTCTTC.

J is TRBJ2-5 and V is TRBV15, with 8 bases that match TRBD1. From germline, CDR1 is LNHNV and CDR2 YYDKDF (reference sequence). This CDR3 contains 12 residues. V shed 6 bases, J shed 5 bases, and the junction held 2 bases outside the gene matches. CDR3: CATSRTGETQYF. The DNA for the CDR3 is TGTGCCACCAGTAGGACAGGGGAGACCCAGTACTTC.

The chain carries TRBV7-9 and TRBJ1-5; D is perhaps TRBD1 (6 bases). The CDR3 has 14 amino acids. Germline V gene sequence: CDR1 SEHNR, CDR2 FQNEAQ (reference sequence). Trimming took 2 bases from V and 3 from J, leaving 8 bases between them. The CDR3 DNA is TGTGCCAGCAGCTTAAGGACAGACAATCAGCCCCAGCATTTT. Encoded protein: CASSLRTDNQPQHF.

This clone came up a few times. The chain joins TRBV2 to TRBJ1-1; unclear D gene. The V end lost 4 bases, the J end lost 1 base, and 13 bases lay between the germline ends. CDR1 SNHLY and CDR2 FYNNEI come from the germline V gene. This CDR3 spans 15 amino acids. CDR3 amino acids: CASSVRTVRNTEAFF. The DNA of the CDR3 is TGTGCCAGCAGTGTTCGGACGGTACGGAACACTGAAGCTTTCTTT.

This clone came up once. The chain recombines TRBV9 with TRBJ1-3, with 8 bases that match TRBD1. Germline lookup yields CDR1 SGDLS and CDR2 YYNGEE. This CDR3 spans 14 amino acids. The junction had 4 bases not matched to a gene; V was cut back by 5 bases and J by 3 bases. CDR3: CASRGTGGGNTIYF. The CDR3 DNA sequence: TGTGCCAGCAGGGGAACAGGGGGTGGAAACACCATATATTTT. The full variable domain, its missing parts supplied by reference TRBV9 and TRBJ1-3, is DSGVTQTPKHLITATGQRVTLRCSPRSGDLSVYWYQQSLDQGLQFLIQYYNGEERAKGNILERFSAQQFPDLHSELNLSSLELGDSALYFCASRGTGGGNTIYFGEGSWLTVV.

A note on this clone: At the DNA level, this CDR3 is encoded by other sequences in the same sample as well. The chain uses TRBV24-1 and TRBJ1-3; the D gene is possibly TRBD1 (6 bases). Germline V CDR1 and CDR2: KGHDR, SFDVKD. The CDR3 is 14 amino acids. V dropped 2 bases and J dropped 4 bases, with 8 bases sitting between them. The CDR3 sequence: CATSDSGAGNTIYF. In nucleotides, the CDR3 is TGTGCCACCAGTGATTCAGGGGCGGGAAACACCATATATTTT.

The rearrangement joins TRBV6-6 to TRBJ1-5; 11 positions agree with TRBD1. V trimming: 3 bases; J trimming: 5 bases; junction bases outside the gene matches: 6. This CDR3 spans 16 amino acids. The germline gives CDR1 MNHNY, CDR2 SVGAGI (reference sequence). CDR3 amino acids: CASSYHRDRGDQPQHF. The CDR3 DNA reads as TGTGCCAGCAGTTATCACAGGGACAGGGGGGATCAGCCCCAGCATTTT.